This T cell receptor (beta chain) was identified in a study of T cells after posttransplantation cyclophosphamide. Study results and caveats: Recipient CMV seropositivity and CMV reactivation strongly tracked TRB clonality.

Repertoires were generated with immunoSEQ multiplex PCR, while TCRdb's copy carries only in-frame clones and drops some. The repertoire holds 4,000 or so clones, with 60% to 80% as singletons. The germline gives CDR1 SNHLY, CDR2 FYNNEI. The V end lost 7 bases, the J end lost 7 bases, and 22 bases lay between the germline ends. The CDR3 runs to 15 residues. As for this clone: Its specificity is not known.

The chain joins TRBV2 to TRBJ1-1, with D unclear. The source of this sequence is a man in his thirties or forties in good health and a related stem cell transplant donor. Sequencing input: memory CD8+ T cells sorted from blood. The CDR3 DNA reads TGTGCCAGCAATGAGGAGAGACTAGCCCTCCTTGAAGCTTTCTTT. Its protein product is CASNEERLALLEAFF.